The rows below give T cell receptor beta chains drawn from one sample of a study of circulating CD8 cells and anti-PD-1 response in melanoma. One entry per CDR3 protein, called by TCRdb with MiXCR from the reads. The sample has 450 to 600 distinct CDR3 sequences, roughly 6.4% seen once; the top ten hold 15% to 20%. Specimen: CD8+ T cells from PBMCs, collected at baseline or after one month of anti-PD-1 therapy (not recorded which). Receptors originate from a human donor with melanoma. Each CDR3 is given with its conserved first and last residue. The D gene is left open where the match is weak. The size field is filled for only some rows; it gives once, few, many or a size class.

>TRBV14|-|TRBJ2-3|-
CASSPRAGPDTQYF
TGCGCCAGCAGCCCCAGGGCAGGGCCAGATACGCAGTATTTT
>TRBV29-1|large|TRBJ2-1|-
CSVIGEINEQFF
TGCAGCGTGATTGGGGAGATCAATGAGCAGTTCTTC
>TRBV7-8|medium-sized|TRBJ2-5|TRBD2
CASSPPEVAGQETQYF
TGTGCCAGCAGCCCACCCGAGGTAGCGGGCCAAGAGACCCAGTACTTC
>TRBV19|medium-sized|TRBJ2-7|TRBD1
CASSEGTGPYEQYF
TGTGCCAGTAGTGAGGGGACAGGCCCCTACGAGCAGTACTTC
>TRBV19|medium-sized|TRBJ2-1|-
CASSPGYEQFF
TGTGCCAGTAGCCCCGGATATGAGCAGTTCTTC
>TRBV30|-|TRBJ2-5|-
CAWSVTAQQEETQYF
TGTGCCTGGAGTGTAACCGCCCAGCAGGAAGAGACCCAGTACTTC
>TRBV7-2|large|TRBJ2-7|-
CASSLGDPGSLSSYEQYF
TGTGCCAGCAGCTTAGGGGACCCCGGAAGCCTAAGCTCCTACGAGCAGTACTTC
>TRBV28|large|TRBJ2-7|-
CASSLREAHYEQYF
TGTGCCAGCAGTTTGAGGGAAGCGCACTACGAGCAGTACTTC
>TRBV28|hyperexpanded|TRBJ2-2|-
CASSLFGSGANTGELFF
TGTGCCAGCAGTCTATTCGGGTCAGGAGCGAACACCGGGGAGCTGTTTTTT
>TRBV6-5|medium-sized|TRBJ2-7|-
CASNSDNYEQYF
TGTGCCAGCAACTCCGACAATTACGAGCAGTACTTC
>TRBV20-1|large|TRBJ2-5|-
CSASPPAETQYF
TGCAGTGCTAGCCCCCCTGCTGAGACCCAGTACTTC
>TRBV12-3/TRBV12-4|large|TRBJ2-1|TRBD2
CASSAPGLASNEQFF
TGTGCCAGCAGTGCCCCGGGACTAGCGAGCAATGAGCAGTTCTTC
>TRBV19|large|TRBJ2-7|-
CASSMAGISYEQYF
TGTGCCAGTAGTATGGCCGGGATCTCCTACGAGCAGTACTTC
>TRBV20-1|few|TRBJ2-5|-
CSARSPEDIRETQYF
TGCAGTGCTAGATCACCCGAGGATATCAGGGAGACCCAGTACTTC
>TRBV28|few|TRBJ2-7|-
CASSSMGYEQYF
TGTGCCAGCAGCTCGATGGGCTACGAGCAGTACTTC
>TRBV7-9|large|TRBJ2-7|TRBD2
CASSNTSGAYEQYF
TGTGCCAGCAGCAATACTAGCGGAGCCTACGAGCAGTACTTC
>TRBV28|large|TRBJ2-5|TRBD2
CASSSMGLAETQYF
TGTGCCAGCAGTTCGATGGGACTAGCGGAGACCCAGTACTTC
>TRBV29-1|large|TRBJ2-7|-
CSVVGGLDEQYF
TGCAGCGTTGTCGGGGGGCTCGACGAGCAGTACTTC
>TRBV27|large|TRBJ2-7|-
CASSMDRGGEQYF
TGTGCCAGCAGTATGGACAGAGGCGGCGAGCAGTACTTC
>TRBV28|large|TRBJ2-7|TRBD1
CASSRDRANEQYF
TGTGCCAGCAGTCGGGACAGAGCCAACGAGCAGTACTTC
>TRBV14|large|TRBJ2-7|TRBD1
CASSQDQGVTYEQYF
TGTGCCAGCAGCCAAGACCAGGGGGTCACCTACGAGCAGTACTTC
>TRBV2|large|TRBJ2-7|-
CASSGRGLFGSYEQYF
TGTGCCAGCAGTGGGCGCGGGCTTTTTGGGTCCTACGAGCAGTACTTC
>TRBV20-1|medium-sized|TRBJ2-7|-
CSAPSAGATYEQYF
TGCAGTGCTCCGTCCGCCGGGGCAACCTACGAGCAGTACTTC
>TRBV28|large|TRBJ2-7|TRBD1
CASITGETYEQYF
TGTGCCAGCATTACAGGGGAAACCTACGAGCAGTACTTC
>TRBV28|large|TRBJ2-4|TRBD2
CASSFGTSGGDIQYF
TGTGCCAGCAGTTTTGGGACTAGCGGGGGAGACATTCAGTACTTC
>TRBV7-6|large|TRBJ2-5|-
CASSLAEETQYF
TGTGCCAGCAGCTTAGCGGAGGAGACCCAGTACTTC
>TRBV2|large|TRBJ2-7|-
CASRNLYEQYF
TGTGCCAGCAGGAACCTCTACGAGCAGTACTTC
>TRBV20-1|large|TRBJ2-7|TRBD2
CSARDPTLAGGDSYEQYF
TGCAGTGCTAGAGATCCCACACTAGCGGGAGGGGACTCCTACGAGCAGTACTTC
>TRBV9|large|TRBJ2-7|-
CASSPRDSYEQYF
TGTGCCAGCAGCCCCCGAGATTCCTACGAGCAGTACTTC
>TRBV25-1|large|TRBJ2-5|TRBD1
CASSESAGGEETQYF
TGTGCCAGCAGTGAATCGGCAGGGGGCGAAGAGACCCAGTACTTC
>TRBV27|medium-sized|TRBJ2-5|TRBD2
CASSPSAGAMKTQYF
TGTGCCAGCAGTCCAAGCGCGGGAGCGATGAAGACCCAGTACTTC
>TRBV5-6|large|TRBJ2-7|TRBD2
CASSFWVTSGEQYF
TGTGCCAGCAGCTTTTGGGTGACTAGCGGAGAGCAGTACTTC
>TRBV20-1|medium-sized|TRBJ1-1|-
CSARDQDPEAFF
TGCAGTGCTAGAGATCAAGACCCTGAAGCTTTCTTT
>TRBV28|large|TRBJ2-7|TRBD1
CASGTGTGFPYEQYF
TGTGCCAGCGGAACCGGGACAGGTTTCCCCTACGAGCAGTACTTC
>TRBV19|large|TRBJ2-2|-
CASSIGAVNTGELFF
TGTGCCAGTAGTATCGGAGCGGTGAACACCGGGGAGCTGTTTTTT
>TRBV12-3/TRBV12-4|once|TRBJ2-1|TRBD2
CASSAPGLASSEQLF
TGTGCCAGCAGTGCCCCGGGACTAGCGAGCAGTGAGCAGCTCTTC
>TRBV28|medium-sized|TRBJ2-1|-
CASIVADSYSEQLF
TGTGCCAGCATTGTGGCAGACTCCTACAGTGAGCAGCTCTTC
>TRBV7-9|large|TRBJ2-3|-
CASSLQNTDTQYF
TGTGCCAGCAGCTTACAGAACACAGATACGCAGTATTTT
>TRBV18|-|TRBJ2-3|-
CASSSPARDCTDTQYF
TGTGCCAGCTCATCACCAGCCAGGGACTGCACAGATACGCAGTATTTT
>TRBV29-1|medium-sized|TRBJ2-1|TRBD1
CSVKAGTGAEQFF
TGCAGCGTTAAGGCCGGGACAGGGGCTGAGCAGTTCTTC
>TRBV19|-|TRBJ1-5|-
CASSWRAYQPKHF
TGTGCCAGTAGTTGGAGGGCGTATCAGCCCAAGCATTTT
>TRBV3-1|medium-sized|TRBJ2-7|-
CASSQDRVVYF
TGTGCCAGCAGCCAAGATAGAGTGGTGTACTTC
>TRBV6-6|medium-sized|TRBJ1-1|-
CASSLAGNTEAFF
TGTGCCAGCAGTTTAGCAGGGAACACTGAAGCTTTCTTT
>TRBV19|medium-sized|TRBJ2-7|TRBD2
CASSLGTSVYEQYF
TGTGCCAGTAGTCTCGGGACTAGCGTCTACGAGCAGTACTTC
>TRBV12-3/TRBV12-4|medium-sized|TRBJ2-2|TRBD1
CASSKGQGSNGELFF
TGTGCCAGCAGCAAGGGACAGGGTTCGAACGGGGAGCTGTTTTTT
>TRBV5-6|-|TRBJ2-1|-
CASSSPPGPVGNEQFF
TGTGCCAGCAGTTCCCCACCGGGACCGGTGGGTAATGAGCAGTTCTTC
>TRBV19|-|TRBJ2-7|-
CASSPGHSYEQYF
TGTGCCAGTAGTCCGGGACACAGCTACGAGCAGTACTTC
>TRBV19|large|TRBJ2-1|TRBD2
CASNQLAGDYNEQFF
TGTGCCAGTAACCAACTAGCGGGGGACTACAATGAGCAGTTCTTC
>TRBV20-1|hyperexpanded|TRBJ2-1|-
CSASQFGGPSYNEQFF
TGCAGTGCTAGTCAGTTCGGGGGCCCGTCCTACAATGAGCAGTTCTTC
>TRBV19|few|TRBJ2-5|-
CASSIVHQETQYF
TGTGCCAGTAGTATAGTCCACCAAGAGACCCAGTACTTC
>TRBV6-5|medium-sized|TRBJ2-7|-
CASNSDNYERYF
TGTGCCAGCAACTCCGACAATTACGAGCGGTACTTC
>TRBV3-1|few|TRBJ2-7|-
CACGGAGYEQYF
TGTGCCTGCGGAGGGGCCGGTTACGAGCAGTACTTC
>TRBV28|large|TRBJ2-7|-
CASSPPGGSYEQYF
TGTGCCAGCAGTCCACCAGGGGGGTCCTACGAGCAGTACTTC
>TRBV28|large|TRBJ2-7|-
CASTGGAFYEQYF
TGTGCCAGCACAGGAGGAGCCTTCTACGAGCAGTACTTC